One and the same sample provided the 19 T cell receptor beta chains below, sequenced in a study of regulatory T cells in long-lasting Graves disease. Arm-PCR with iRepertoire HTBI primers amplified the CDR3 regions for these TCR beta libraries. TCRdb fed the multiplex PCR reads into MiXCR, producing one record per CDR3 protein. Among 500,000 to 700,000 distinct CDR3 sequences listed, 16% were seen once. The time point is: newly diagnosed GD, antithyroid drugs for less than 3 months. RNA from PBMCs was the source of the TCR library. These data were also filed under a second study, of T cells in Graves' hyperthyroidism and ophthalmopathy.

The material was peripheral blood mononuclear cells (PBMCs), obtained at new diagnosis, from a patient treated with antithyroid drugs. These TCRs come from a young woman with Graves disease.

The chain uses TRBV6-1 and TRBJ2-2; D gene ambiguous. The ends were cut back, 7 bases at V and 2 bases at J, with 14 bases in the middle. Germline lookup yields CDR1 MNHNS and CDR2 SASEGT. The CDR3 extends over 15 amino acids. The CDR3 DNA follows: TGTGCCAGCACCCCCGGCATCCAAAACACCGGGGAGCTGTTTTTT. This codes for CASTPGIQNTGELFF.

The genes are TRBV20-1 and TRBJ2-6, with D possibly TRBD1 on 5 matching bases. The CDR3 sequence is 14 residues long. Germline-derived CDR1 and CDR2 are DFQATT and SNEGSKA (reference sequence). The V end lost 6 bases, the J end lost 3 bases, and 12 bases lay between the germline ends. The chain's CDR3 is CSARAVVGANVLTF. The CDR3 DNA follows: TGCAGTGCCAGGGCGGTGGTTGGGGCCAACGTCCTGACTTTC.

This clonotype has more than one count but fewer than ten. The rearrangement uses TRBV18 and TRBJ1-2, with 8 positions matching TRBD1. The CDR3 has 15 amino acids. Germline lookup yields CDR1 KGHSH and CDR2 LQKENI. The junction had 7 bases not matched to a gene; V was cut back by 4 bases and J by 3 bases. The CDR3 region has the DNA TGTGCCAGCTCACGAGTGCAGGGGGCCGACTATGGCTACACCTTC. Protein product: CASSRVQGADYGYTF.

CDR3 amino acids: CASSMIGTADRRSSYNEQFF. Written as DNA, the CDR3 is TGTGCCAGTAGTATGATTGGGACGGCGGACCGAAGGAGCTCCTACAATGAGCAGTTCTTC. The chain links TRBV19 to TRBJ2-1; either TRBD1 or TRBD2 may fit D (5 bases each). Germline lookup yields CDR1 LNHDA and CDR2 SQIVND (reference sequence). The length of the CDR3 is 20 residues. V was shortened by 3 bases and J by 0 bases, with 24 bases between the two germline ends.

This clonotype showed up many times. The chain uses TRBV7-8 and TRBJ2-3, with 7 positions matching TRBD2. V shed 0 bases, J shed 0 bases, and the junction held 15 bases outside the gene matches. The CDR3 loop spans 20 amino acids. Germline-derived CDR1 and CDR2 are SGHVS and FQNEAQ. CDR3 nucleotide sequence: TGTGCCAGCAGCTTAGCTCTTATTTGGGTAGCGGGCCCTAGCACAGATACGCAGTATTTT. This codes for CASSLALIWVAGPSTDTQYF. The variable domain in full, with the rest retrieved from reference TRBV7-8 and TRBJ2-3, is GAGVSQSPRYKVAKRGQDVALRCDPISGHVSLFWYQQALGQGPEFLTYFQNEAQLDKSGLPSDRFFAERPEGSVSTLKIQRTQQEDSAVYLCASSLALIWVAGPSTDTQYFGPGTRLTVL.

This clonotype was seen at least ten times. Here the CDR3 DNA reads TGCAGTGCTAGAGAATGGGGCGGCACAGATACGCAGTATTTT. This gives the protein CSAREWGGTDTQYF. The gene calls are TRBV20-1 and TRBJ2-3, with D possibly TRBD1 on 5 matching bases. V was clipped by 0 bases and J by 1 base, with 8 bases between them. Germline V gene data show CDR1 as DFQATT and CDR2 as SNEGSKA (reference sequence). The CDR3 extends over 14 amino acids.

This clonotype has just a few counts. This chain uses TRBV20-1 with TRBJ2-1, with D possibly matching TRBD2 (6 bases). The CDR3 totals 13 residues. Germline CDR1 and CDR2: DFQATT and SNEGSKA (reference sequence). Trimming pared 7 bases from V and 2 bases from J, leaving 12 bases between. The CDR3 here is CSVMGGPYNEQFF. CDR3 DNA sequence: TGCAGTGTCATGGGAGGACCCTACAATGAGCAGTTCTTC.

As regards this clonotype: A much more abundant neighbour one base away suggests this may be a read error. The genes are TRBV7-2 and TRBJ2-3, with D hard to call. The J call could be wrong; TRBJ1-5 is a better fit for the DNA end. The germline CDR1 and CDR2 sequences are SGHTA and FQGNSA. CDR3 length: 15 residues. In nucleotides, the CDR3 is TGTGCCAGCAGCTTAGGCCGGATTGGCACAGATACGCAGCATTTT. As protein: CASSLGRIGTDTQHF.

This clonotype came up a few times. CDR3 DNA sequence: TGCAGTGCTAGAGATCATCTAGCGGGAGTATCCTACAATGAGCAGTTCTTC. This translates into CSARDHLAGVSYNEQFF. The chain carries TRBV20-1 and TRBJ2-1; TRBD2 aligns across 10 bases. This CDR3 comprises 17 residues. The J segment lost 1 base and the V segment lost 0 bases, leaving 6 bases of the junction unmatched. The germline gives CDR1 DFQATT, CDR2 SNEGSKA (reference sequence).

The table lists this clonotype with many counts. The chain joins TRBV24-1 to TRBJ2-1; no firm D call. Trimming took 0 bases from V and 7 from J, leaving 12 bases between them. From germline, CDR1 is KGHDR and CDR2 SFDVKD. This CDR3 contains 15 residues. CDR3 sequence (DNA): TGTGCCACCAGTGATTTGGAAGACCCCTCAAATGAGCAGTTCTTC. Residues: CATSDLEDPSNEQFF.

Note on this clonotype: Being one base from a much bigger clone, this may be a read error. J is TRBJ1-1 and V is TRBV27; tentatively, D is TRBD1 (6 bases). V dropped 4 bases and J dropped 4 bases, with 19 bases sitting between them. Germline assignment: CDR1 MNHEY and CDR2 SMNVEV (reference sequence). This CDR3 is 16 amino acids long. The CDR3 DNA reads TGTGCCAGCAGTTCCTACGGCCTCAGGGGTCGCACTGAAGCTTTCTTT. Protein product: CASSSYGLRGRTEAFF.

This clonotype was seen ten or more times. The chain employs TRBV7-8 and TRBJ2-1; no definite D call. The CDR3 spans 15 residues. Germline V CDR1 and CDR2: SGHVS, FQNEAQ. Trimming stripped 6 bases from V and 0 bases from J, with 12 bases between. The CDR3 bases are TGTGCCAGCAGTAATACCCGAGGCTCCTACAATGAGCAGTTCTTC. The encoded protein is CASSNTRGSYNEQFF.

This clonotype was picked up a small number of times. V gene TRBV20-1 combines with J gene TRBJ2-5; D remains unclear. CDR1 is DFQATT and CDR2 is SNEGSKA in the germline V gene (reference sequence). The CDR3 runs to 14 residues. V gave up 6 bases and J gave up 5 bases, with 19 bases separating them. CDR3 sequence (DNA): TGCAGTGCGGACGGACCGGGTATGGGGGAGACCCAGTACTTC. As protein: CSADGPGMGETQYF.

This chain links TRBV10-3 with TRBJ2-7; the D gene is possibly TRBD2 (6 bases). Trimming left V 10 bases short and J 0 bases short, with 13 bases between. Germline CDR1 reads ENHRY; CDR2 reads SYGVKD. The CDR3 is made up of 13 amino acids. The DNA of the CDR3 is TGTGCCAGTGGGCGGGAAAGCTCCTACGAGCAGTACTTC. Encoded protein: CASGRESSYEQYF.

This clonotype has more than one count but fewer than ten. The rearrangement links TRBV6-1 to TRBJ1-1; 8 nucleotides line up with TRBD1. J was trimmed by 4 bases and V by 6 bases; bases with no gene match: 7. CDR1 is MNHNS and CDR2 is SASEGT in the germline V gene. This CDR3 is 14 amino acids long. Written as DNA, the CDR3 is TGTGCCAGCAGCTCGGGACAGGCTTCCACTGAAGCTTTCTTT. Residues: CASSSGQASTEAFF.

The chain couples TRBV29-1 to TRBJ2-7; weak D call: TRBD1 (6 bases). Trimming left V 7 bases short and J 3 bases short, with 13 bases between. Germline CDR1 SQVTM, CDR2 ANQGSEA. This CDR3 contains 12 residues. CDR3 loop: CSGADSRYEQYF. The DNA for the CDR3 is TGCAGCGGGGCGGACAGCCGCTACGAGCAGTACTTC.

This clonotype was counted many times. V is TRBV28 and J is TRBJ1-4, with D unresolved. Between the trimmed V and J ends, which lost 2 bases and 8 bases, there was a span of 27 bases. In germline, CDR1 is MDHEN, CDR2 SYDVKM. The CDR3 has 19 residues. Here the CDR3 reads CASSLHPSDVWFTTEKLFF. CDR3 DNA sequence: TGTGCCAGCAGTTTACACCCCTCCGACGTCTGGTTTACCACGGAAAAACTGTTTTTT.

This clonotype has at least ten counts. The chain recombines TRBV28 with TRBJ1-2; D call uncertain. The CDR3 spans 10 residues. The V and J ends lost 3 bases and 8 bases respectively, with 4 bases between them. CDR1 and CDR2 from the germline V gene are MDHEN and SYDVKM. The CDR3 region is CASSFAGYTF. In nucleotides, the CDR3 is TGTGCCAGCAGTTTTGCCGGCTACACCTTC.

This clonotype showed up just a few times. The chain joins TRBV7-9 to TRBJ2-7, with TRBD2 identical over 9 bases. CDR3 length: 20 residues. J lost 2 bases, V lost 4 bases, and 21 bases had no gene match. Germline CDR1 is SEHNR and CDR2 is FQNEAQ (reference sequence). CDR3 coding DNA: TGTGCCAGCAGCTCCTGGCCGACTCCAGCGGGAGGTGGATCGACCTACGAGCAGTACTTC. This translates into CASSSWPTPAGGGSTYEQYF. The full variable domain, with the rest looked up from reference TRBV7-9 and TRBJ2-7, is DTGVSQNPRHKITKRGQNVTFRCDPISEHNRLYWYRQTLGQGPEFLTYFQNEAQLEKSRLLSDRFSAERPKGSFSTLEIQRTEQGDSAMYLCASSSWPTPAGGGSTYEQYFGPGTRLTVT.